This TCR beta chain was observed in a study of CD8 T cells in Susac syndrome. This CDR3 spans 15 amino acids. Trimming took 2 bases from V and 5 from J, leaving 13 bases between them. Germline V gene lookup returns CDR1 SGHNT and CDR2 YYREEE (reference sequence). Reverse transcription of about 0.45 to 1 ug RNA was carried out with random hexamers. The TCR beta CDR3 was amplified by immunoSEQ multiplex PCR across 54 Vbeta, 13 Jbeta. TCRdb processed the immunoSEQ multiplex PCR reads anew with MiXCR; each CDR3 protein has one entry. The sample holds more than 150,000 distinct CDR3 sequences, around 95% seen once.

The chain recombines TRBV5-4 with TRBJ2-2, with D tentatively TRBD1 (5 bases). Sequenced: CD4+ T cells from PBMCs. The clonotype comes from a human donor with Susac syndrome. This CDR3 reads CASSFQGHPTGELFF. The CDR3 DNA reads as TGTGCCAGCAGCTTTCAGGGCCATCCTACCGGGGAGCTGTTTTTT. The full variable domain, in which reference TRBV5-4 and TRBJ2-2 provide the parts outside the CDR3, is ETGVTQSPTHLIKTRGQQVTLRCSSQSGHNTVSWYQQALGQGPQFIFQYYREEENGRGNFPPRFSGLQFPNYSSELNVNALELDDSALYLCASSFQGHPTGELFFGEGSRLTVL.